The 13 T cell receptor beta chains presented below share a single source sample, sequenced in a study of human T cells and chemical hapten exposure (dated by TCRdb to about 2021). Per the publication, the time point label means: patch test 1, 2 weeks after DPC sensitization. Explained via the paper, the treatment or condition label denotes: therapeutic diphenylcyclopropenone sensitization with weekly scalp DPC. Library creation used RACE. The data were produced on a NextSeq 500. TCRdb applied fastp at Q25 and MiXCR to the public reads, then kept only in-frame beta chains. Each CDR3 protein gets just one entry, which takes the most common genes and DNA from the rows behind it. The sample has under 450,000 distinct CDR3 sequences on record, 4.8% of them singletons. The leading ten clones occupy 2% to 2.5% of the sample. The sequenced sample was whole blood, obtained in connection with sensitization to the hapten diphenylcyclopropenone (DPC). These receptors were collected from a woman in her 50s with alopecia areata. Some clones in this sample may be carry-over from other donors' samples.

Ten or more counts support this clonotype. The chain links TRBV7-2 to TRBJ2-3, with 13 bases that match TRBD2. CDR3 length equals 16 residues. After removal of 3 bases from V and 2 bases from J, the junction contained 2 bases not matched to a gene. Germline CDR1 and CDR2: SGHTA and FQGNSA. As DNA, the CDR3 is TGTGCCAGCAGCTTTGGACTAGCGGGGGCCACAGATACGCAGTATTTT. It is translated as CASSFGLAGATDTQYF.

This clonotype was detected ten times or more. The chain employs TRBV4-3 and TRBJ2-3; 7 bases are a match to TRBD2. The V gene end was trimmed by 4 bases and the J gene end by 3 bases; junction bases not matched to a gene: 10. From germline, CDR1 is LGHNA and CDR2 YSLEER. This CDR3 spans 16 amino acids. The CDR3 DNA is TGCGCCAGCAGCCCCAAGCCGGGAGGTGTTACAGATACGCAGTATTTT. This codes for CASSPKPGGVTDTQYF.

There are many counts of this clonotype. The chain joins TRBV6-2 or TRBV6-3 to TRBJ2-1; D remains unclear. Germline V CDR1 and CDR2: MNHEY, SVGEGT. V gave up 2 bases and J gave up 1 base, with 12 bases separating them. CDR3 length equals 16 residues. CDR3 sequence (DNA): TGTGCCAGCAGTTACCCAAGGGTTACTTCCTACAATGAGCAGTTCTTC. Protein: CASSYPRVTSYNEQFF.

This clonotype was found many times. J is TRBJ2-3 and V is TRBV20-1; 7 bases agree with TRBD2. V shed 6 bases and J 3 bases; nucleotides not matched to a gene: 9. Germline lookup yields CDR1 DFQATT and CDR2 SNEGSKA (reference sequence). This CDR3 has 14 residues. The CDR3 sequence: CSASLAGLTDTQYF. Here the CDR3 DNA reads TGCAGTGCGAGTTTAGCGGGCTTGACAGATACGCAGTATTTT.

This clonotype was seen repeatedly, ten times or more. This chain's CDR3 is CASFTGGRSNTEAFF. CDR3 nucleotides: TGTGCCAGCTTCACAGGGGGCAGATCGAACACTGAAGCTTTCTTT. The rearrangement joins TRBV2 to TRBJ1-1, with 9 positions matching TRBD1. The CDR3 is 15 amino acids. In germline, CDR1 is SNHLY, CDR2 FYNNEI. Unmatched junction bases numbered 8, after V lost 8 bases and J lost 1 base.

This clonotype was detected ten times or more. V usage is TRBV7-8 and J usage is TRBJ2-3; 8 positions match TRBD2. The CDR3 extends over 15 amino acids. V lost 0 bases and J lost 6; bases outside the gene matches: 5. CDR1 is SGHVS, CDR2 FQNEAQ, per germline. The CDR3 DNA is TGTGCCAGCAGCTTAGCTAGCGGGGTTTCTGATACGCAGTATTTT. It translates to CASSLASGVSDTQYF.

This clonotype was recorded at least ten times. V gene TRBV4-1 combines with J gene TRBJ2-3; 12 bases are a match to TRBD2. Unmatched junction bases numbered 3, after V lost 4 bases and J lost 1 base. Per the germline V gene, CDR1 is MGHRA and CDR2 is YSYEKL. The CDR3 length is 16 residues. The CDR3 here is CASSPRLAGGTDTQYF. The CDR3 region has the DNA TGCGCCAGCAGCCCCCGACTAGCGGGGGGCACAGATACGCAGTATTTT.

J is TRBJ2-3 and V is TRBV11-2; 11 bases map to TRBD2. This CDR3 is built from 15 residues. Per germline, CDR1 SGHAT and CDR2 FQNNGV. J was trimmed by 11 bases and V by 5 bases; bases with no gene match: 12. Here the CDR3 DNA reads TGTGCCAGCAGCCAGGCGGTAGCGGGGGGGCCCGGGCAGTATTTT. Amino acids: CASSQAVAGGPGQYF. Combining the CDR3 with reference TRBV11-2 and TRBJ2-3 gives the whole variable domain EAGVAQSPRYKIIEKRQSVAFWCNPISGHATLYWYQQILGQGPKLLIQFQNNGVVDDSQLPKDRFSAERLKGVDSTLKIQPAKLEDSAVYLCASSQAVAGGPGQYFGPGTRLTVL.

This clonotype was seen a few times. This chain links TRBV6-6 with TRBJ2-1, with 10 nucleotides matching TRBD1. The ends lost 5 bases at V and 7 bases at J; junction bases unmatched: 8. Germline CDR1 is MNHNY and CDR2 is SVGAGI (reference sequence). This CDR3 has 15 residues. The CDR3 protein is CASSLPGQGSNEQFF. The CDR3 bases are TGTGCCAGCAGTCTACCGGGACAGGGGTCGAATGAGCAGTTCTTC.

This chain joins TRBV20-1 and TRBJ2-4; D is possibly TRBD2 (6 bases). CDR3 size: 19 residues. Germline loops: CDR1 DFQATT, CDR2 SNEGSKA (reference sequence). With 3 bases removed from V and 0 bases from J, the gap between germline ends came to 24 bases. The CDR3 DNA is TGCAGTGCTAGGGAGGGCTCGAGCGGGCCTGAGCTAGCCAAAAACATTCAGTACTTC. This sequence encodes CSAREGSSGPELAKNIQYF.

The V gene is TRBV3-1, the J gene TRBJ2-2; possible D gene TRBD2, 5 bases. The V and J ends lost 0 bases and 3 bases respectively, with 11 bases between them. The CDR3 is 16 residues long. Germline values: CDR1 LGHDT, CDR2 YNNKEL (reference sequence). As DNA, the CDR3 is TGTGCCAGCAGCCAAGACAACCGGGAATACACCGGGGAGCTGTTTTTT. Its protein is CASSQDNREYTGELFF.

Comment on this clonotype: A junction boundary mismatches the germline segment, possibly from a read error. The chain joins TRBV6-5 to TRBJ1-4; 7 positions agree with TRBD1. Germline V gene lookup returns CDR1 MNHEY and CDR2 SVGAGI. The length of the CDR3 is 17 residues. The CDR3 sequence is CVSSYSSPGGLNEKLFF. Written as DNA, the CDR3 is TGTGTCAGCAGTTACTCTTCCCCAGGGGGTCTTAATGAAAAACTGTTTTTT.

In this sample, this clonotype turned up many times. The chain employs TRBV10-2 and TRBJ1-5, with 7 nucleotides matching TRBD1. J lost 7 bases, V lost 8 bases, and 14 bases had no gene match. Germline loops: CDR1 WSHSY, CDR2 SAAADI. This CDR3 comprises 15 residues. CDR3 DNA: TGCGCCAGCTCCATGACAGGGAGCCTAGGACAGCCCCAGCATTTT. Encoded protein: CASSMTGSLGQPQHF.